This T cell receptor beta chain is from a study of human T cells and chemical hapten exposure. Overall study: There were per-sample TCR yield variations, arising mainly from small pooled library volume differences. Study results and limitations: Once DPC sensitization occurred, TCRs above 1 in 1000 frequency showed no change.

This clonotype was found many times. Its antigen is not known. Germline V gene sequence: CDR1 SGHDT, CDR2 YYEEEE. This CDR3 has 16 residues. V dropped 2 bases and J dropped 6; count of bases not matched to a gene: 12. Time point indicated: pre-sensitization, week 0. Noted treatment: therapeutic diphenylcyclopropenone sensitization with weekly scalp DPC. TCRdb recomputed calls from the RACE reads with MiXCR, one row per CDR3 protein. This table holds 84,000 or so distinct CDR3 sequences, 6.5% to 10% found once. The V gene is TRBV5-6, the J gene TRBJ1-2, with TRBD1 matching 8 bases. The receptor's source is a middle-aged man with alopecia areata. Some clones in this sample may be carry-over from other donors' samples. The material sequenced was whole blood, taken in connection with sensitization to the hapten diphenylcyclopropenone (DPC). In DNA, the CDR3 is TGTGCCAGCAGCTTTTACGATCGAGACAGGGGCGATGGCTACACCTTC. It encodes CASSFYDRDRGDGYTF.